The entry below describes one T cell receptor beta chain. This entry comes from a study of OX40 agonist ivuxolimab in advanced cancers. Study background: Males comprised around 80% of the group, whose mean age was roughly 60 years (range roughly 20 to 85).

Libraries were prepared by immunoSEQ multiplex PCR; TCRdb keeps only in-frame clonotypes and omits some of them. Here the sample spans 25,000 to 30,000 clones, approximately 86% being singletons. This specimen was CD4+ or CD8+ T cells sorted from blood, taken in a trial of the OX40 agonist ivuxolimab. The clonotype comes from an adult with an advanced solid tumor such as melanoma, head and neck, liver or kidney cancer.

The CDR3 protein is CAISERTGGENIQYF. The CDR3 nucleotides read TGTGCCATCAGTGAGCGGACAGGGGGAGAAAACATTCAGTACTTC. This chain links TRBV10-3 with TRBJ2-4; 10 bases fit TRBD1. Losses at the gene ends were 2 bases for V and 5 bases for J; bases not matched to a gene: 3. Germline CDR1 ENHRY, CDR2 SYGVKD. The CDR3 consists of 15 residues.